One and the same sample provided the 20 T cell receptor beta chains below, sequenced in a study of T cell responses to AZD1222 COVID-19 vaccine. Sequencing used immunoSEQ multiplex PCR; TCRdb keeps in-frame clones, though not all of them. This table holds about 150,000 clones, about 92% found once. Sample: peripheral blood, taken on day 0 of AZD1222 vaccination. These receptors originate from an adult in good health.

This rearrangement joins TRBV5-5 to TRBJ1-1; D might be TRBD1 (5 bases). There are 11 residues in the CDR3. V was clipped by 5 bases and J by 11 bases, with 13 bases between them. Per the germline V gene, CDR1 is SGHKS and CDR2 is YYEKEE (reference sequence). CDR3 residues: CASRRGLGAFF. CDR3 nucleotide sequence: TGTGCCAGCAGAAGGGGCTTGGGCGCTTTCTTT. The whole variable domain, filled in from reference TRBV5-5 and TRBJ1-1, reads DAGVTQSPTHLIKTRGQQVTLRCSPISGHKSVSWYQQVLGQGPQFIFQYYEKEERGRGNFPDRFSARQFPNYSSELNVNALLLGDSALYLCASRRGLGAFFGQGTRLTVV.

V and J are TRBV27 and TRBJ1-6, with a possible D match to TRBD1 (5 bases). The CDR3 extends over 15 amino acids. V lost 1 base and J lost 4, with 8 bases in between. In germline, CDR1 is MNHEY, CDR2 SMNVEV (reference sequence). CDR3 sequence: CASSLWGGYNSPLHF. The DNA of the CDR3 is TGTGCCAGCAGTTTATGGGGGGGGTATAATTCACCCCTCCACTTT.

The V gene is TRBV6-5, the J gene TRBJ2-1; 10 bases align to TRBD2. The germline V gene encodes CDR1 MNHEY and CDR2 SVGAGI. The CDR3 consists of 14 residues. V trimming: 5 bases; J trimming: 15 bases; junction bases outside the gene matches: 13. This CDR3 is CASSPSASGGPGFF. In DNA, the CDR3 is TGTGCCAGCAGTCCCTCGGCTAGCGGGGGCCCCGGGTTCTTC.

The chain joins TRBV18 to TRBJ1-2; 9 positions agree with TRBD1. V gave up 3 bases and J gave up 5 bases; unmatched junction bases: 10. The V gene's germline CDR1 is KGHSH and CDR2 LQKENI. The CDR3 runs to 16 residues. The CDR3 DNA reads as TGTGCCAGCTCACCTACAACCCGACAGGGGGGGTATGGCTACACCTTC. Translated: CASSPTTRQGGYGYTF.

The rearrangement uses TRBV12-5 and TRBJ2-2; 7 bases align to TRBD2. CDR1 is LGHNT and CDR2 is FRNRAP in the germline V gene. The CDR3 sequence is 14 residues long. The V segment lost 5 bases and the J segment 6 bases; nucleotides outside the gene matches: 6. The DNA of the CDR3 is TGTGCTAGTGGTCGCGGGGGAAAGGCCGGGGAGCTGTTTTTT. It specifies CASGRGGKAGELFF.

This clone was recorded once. The CDR3 reads CAWLRAPNTEAFF. CDR3 DNA sequence: TGTGCCTGGCTCAGGGCCCCGAACACTGAAGCTTTCTTT. V gene TRBV30 combines with J gene TRBJ1-1, with a tentative D call TRBD1 (5 bases). The CDR3 consists of 13 residues. V gave up 5 bases and J gave up 1 base, with 11 bases separating them. Looked up from germline, CDR1 is GTSNPN and CDR2 is SVGIG (reference sequence).

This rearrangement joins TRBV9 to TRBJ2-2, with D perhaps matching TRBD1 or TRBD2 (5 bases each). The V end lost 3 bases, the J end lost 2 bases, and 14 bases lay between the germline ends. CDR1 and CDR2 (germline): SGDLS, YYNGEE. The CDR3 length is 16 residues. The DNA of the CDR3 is TGTGCCAGCAGCGCCACAATCGGGGACAACACCGGGGAGCTGTTTTTT. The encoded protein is CASSATIGDNTGELFF.

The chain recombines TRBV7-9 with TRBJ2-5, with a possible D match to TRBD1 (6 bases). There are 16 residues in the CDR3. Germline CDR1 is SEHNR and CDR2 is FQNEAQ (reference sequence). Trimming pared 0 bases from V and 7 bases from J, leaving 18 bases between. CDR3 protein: CASSLALGAPPTTQYF. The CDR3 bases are TGTGCCAGCAGCTTAGCCCTGGGGGCGCCGCCAACGACCCAGTACTTC.

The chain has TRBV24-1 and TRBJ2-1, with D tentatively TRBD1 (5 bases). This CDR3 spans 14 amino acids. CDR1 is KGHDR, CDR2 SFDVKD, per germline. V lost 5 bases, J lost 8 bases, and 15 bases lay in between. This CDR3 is CATSGAGIMDEQFF. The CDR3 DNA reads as TGTGCCACCAGTGGGGCAGGGATTATGGATGAGCAGTTCTTC.

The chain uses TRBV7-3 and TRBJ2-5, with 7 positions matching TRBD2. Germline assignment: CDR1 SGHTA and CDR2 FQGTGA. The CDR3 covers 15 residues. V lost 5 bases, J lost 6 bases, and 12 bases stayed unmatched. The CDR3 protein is CASSQGGGEEKTQYF. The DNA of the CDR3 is TGTGCCAGCAGCCAGGGCGGGGGAGAGGAGAAGACCCAGTACTTC.

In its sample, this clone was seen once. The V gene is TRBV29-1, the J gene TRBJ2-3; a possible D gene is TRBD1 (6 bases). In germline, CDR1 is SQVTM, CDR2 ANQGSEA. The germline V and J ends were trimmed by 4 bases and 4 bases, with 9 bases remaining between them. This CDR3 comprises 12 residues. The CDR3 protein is CSVAAGADTQYF. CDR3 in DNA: TGCAGCGTTGCCGCAGGGGCAGATACGCAGTATTTT.

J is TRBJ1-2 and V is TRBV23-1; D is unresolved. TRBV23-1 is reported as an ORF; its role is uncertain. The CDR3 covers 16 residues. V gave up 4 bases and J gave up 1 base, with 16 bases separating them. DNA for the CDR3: TGCGCCAGCAGTCGTCGGCTGAAGATAAATAACTATGGCTACACCTTC. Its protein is CASSRRLKINNYGYTF.

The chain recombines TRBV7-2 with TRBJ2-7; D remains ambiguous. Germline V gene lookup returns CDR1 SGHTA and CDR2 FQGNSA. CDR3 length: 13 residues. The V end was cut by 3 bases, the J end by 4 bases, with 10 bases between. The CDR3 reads CASSFGRSYEQYF. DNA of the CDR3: TGTGCCAGCAGCTTTGGTCGGTCTTACGAGCAGTACTTC.

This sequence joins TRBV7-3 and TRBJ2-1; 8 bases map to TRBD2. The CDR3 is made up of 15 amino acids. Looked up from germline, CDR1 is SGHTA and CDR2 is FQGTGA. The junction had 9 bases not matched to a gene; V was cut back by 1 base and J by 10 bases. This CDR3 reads CASSLIAAPGGEQFF. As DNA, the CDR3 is TGTGCCAGCAGCTTAATAGCGGCCCCGGGGGGGGAGCAGTTCTTC.

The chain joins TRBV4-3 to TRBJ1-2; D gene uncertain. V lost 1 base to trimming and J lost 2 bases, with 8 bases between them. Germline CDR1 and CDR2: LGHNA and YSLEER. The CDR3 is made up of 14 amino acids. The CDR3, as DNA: TGCGCCAGCAGCCAAGTCTCGTGGAACTATGGCTACACCTTC. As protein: CASSQVSWNYGYTF.

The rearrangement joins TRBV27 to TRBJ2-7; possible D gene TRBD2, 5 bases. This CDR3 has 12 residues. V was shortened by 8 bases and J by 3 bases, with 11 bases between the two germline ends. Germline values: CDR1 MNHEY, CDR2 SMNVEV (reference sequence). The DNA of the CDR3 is TGTGCCAGCCGTAGACGGGACTACGAGCAGTACTTC. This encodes CASRRRDYEQYF.

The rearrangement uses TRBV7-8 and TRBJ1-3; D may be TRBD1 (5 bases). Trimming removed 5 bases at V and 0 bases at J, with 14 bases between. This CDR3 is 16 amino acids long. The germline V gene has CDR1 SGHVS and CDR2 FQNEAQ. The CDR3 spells CASSTRRGLSGNTIYF. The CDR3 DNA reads TGTGCCAGCAGCACCCGACGGGGCCTCTCTGGAAACACCATATATTTT.

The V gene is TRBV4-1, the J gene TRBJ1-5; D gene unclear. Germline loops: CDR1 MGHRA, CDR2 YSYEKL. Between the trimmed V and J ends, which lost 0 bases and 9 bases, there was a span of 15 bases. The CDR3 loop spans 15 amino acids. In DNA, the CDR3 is TGCGCCAGCAGCCAAGAGAACTGGTATTCAGGGCCCCAGCATTTT. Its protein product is CASSQENWYSGPQHF.

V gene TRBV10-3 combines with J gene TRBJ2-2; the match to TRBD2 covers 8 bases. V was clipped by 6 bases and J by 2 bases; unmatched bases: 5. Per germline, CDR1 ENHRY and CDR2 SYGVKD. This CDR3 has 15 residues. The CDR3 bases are TGTGCCATCAGCGAGACTAGCGCAAACACCGGGGAGCTGTTTTTT. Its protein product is CAISETSANTGELFF.

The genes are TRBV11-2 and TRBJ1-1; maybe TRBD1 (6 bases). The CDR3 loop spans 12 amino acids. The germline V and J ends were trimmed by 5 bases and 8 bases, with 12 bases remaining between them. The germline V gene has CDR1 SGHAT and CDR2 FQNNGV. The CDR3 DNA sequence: TGTGCCAGCAGCCCCGACAGGTTGGAAGCTTTCTTT. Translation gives CASSPDRLEAFF. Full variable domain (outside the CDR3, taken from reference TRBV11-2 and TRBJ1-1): EAGVAQSPRYKIIEKRQSVAFWCNPISGHATLYWYQQILGQGPKLLIQFQNNGVVDDSQLPKDRFSAERLKGVDSTLKIQPAKLEDSAVYLCASSPDRLEAFFGQGTRLTVV.